This passage covers 21 T cell receptor beta chains from one sample sequenced in a study of blood T cell repertoires in COVID-19. The method was immunoSEQ multiplex PCR; TCRdb's version includes in-frame clones alone and lacks a portion of them. The data hold hundreds of thousands of clones, with roughly 90% observed a single time. Sequenced input: PBMCs or T cells enriched from blood (not recorded which). The receptor set was obtained from a woman aged 18 to 35 who had recovered from COVID-19.

The CDR3 DNA is TGCGCCAGCAGTGGGTCAAGGACAGGGGTCGAAAAACTGTTTTTT. Its protein product is CASSGSRTGVEKLFF. The rearrangement links TRBV5-1 to TRBJ1-4, with 9 bases lining up with TRBD1. V trimming: 5 bases; J trimming: 8 bases; junction bases outside the gene matches: 10. Germline CDR1 reads SGHRS; CDR2 reads YFSETQ. The CDR3 loop spans 15 amino acids.

V and J are TRBV5-4 and TRBJ2-3; TRBD2 might be the D (5 bases). CDR3 length equals 15 residues. V was trimmed by 1 base and J by 3 bases, leaving 12 bases between them. Germline CDR1 is SGHNT and CDR2 is YYREEE (reference sequence). DNA for the CDR3: TGTGCCAGCAGCTTGCGGGCAGCGGCGACAGATACGCAGTATTTT. Its translation: CASSLRAAATDTQYF.

This chain uses TRBV6-4 with TRBJ1-5, with D unresolved. Trimming stripped 4 bases from V and 1 base from J, with 5 bases between. Germline CDR1 is MRHNA and CDR2 is SNTAGT. The CDR3 loop spans 13 amino acids. The DNA for the CDR3 is TGTGCCAGCAGTGTTGAGAGCAATCAGCCCCAGCATTTT. This gives the protein CASSVESNQPQHF.

The chain carries TRBV30 and TRBJ1-2, with D hard to call. V lost 1 base, J lost 8 bases, and 8 bases lay in between. CDR1 is GTSNPN and CDR2 is SVGIG in the germline V gene (reference sequence). This CDR3 is 11 amino acids long. The CDR3 loop reads CAWSAGWGYTF. The CDR3 DNA is TGTGCCTGGAGTGCCGGTTGGGGCTACACCTTC.

The V gene is TRBV6-5, the J gene TRBJ1-5; D remains ambiguous. The length of the CDR3 is 14 residues. V lost 7 bases and J 9 bases, leaving 19 bases between the germline ends. CDR1 MNHEY and CDR2 SVGAGI come from the germline V gene. In nucleotides, the CDR3 is TGTGCCAGCATTAACTCGAACGTCGAGGCGCCCCAGCATTTT. It yields the protein CASINSNVEAPQHF.

The rearrangement joins TRBV10-2 to TRBJ1-1; D unclear. CDR3 size: 13 residues. The V end was cut by 4 bases, the J end by 0 bases, with 6 bases between. Germline V gene data show CDR1 as WSHSY and CDR2 as SAAADI. This CDR3 is CASSAGMNTEAFF. DNA for the CDR3: TGCGCCAGCAGTGCCGGGATGAACACTGAAGCTTTCTTT.

The V gene is TRBV28, the J gene TRBJ2-7; tentatively, D is TRBD1 (6 bases). Germline CDR1 is MDHEN and CDR2 is SYDVKM. V was shortened by 7 bases and J by 3 bases, with 16 bases between the two germline ends. The CDR3 totals 14 residues. The CDR3 loop reads CASTYSTGYYEQYF. As DNA, the CDR3 is TGTGCCAGCACATATTCGACAGGATACTACGAGCAGTACTTC.

The genes are TRBV6-5 and TRBJ1-6; D unresolved. From germline, CDR1 is MNHEY and CDR2 SVGAGI. Trimming took off 2 bases at V and 7 bases at J, with 9 bases between the two ends. The CDR3 totals 14 residues. In DNA, the CDR3 is TGTGCCAGCAGTTACGGGGAGCCCAATTCACCCCTCCACTTT. Amino acid sequence: CASSYGEPNSPLHF.

V is TRBV11-2 and J is TRBJ2-2, with 9 bases identical to TRBD1. CDR3 size: 16 residues. Trimming took 5 bases from V and 1 from J; bases not matched to a gene: 5. From germline, CDR1 is SGHAT and CDR2 FQNNGV. In DNA form, the CDR3 reads TGTGCCAGCAGCCAACAGGGGGCATTGAACACCGGGGAGCTGTTTTTT. This encodes CASSQQGALNTGELFF.

The chain uses TRBV19 and TRBJ1-2; D might be TRBD1 (5 bases). The CDR3 loop spans 13 amino acids. Per germline, CDR1 LNHDA and CDR2 SQIVND (reference sequence). The V end was cut by 0 bases, the J end by 9 bases, with 11 bases between. For the CDR3, the DNA is TGTGCCAGTAGTATAGAGCGGGGGGACCGCTACACCTTC. Its protein product is CASSIERGDRYTF.

Turning to this clone: The sample carries other DNA sequences with the same CDR3. The chain employs TRBV5-6 and TRBJ2-1; 8 bases fit TRBD2. V lost 2 bases to trimming and J lost 0 bases; unmatched junction nucleotides: 7. CDR3 size: 17 residues. The V gene's germline CDR1 is SGHDT and CDR2 YYEEEE. The CDR3 DNA follows: TGTGCCAGCAGCTTAAGAACTAGCGGCAGCTCCTACAATGAGCAGTTCTTC. The encoded protein is CASSLRTSGSSYNEQFF.

V and J are TRBV10-3 and TRBJ1-1, with D hard to call. V was pared by 2 bases and J by 0 bases, with 7 bases between. There are 14 residues in the CDR3. In germline, CDR1 is ENHRY, CDR2 SYGVKD. CDR3: CAISERLLNTEAFF. In nucleotides, the CDR3 is TGTGCCATCAGTGAGCGGTTATTGAACACTGAAGCTTTCTTT.

The chain is built from TRBV7-9 and TRBJ1-6, with D possibly being TRBD1 (6 bases). This CDR3 region has 16 residues. V was cut by 5 bases and J by 1 base, with 12 bases left in between. Germline lookup yields CDR1 SEHNR and CDR2 FQNEAQ (reference sequence). The CDR3 DNA sequence: TGTGCCAGCAGCCCCGACAGGAGTTCCTATAATTCACCCCTCCACTTT. Protein product: CASSPDRSSYNSPLHF.

J is TRBJ2-5 and V is TRBV7-2; D gene ambiguous. CDR1 SGHTA and CDR2 FQGNSA come from the germline V gene. The V and J ends lost 1 base and 3 bases respectively, with 6 bases between them. The CDR3 covers 13 residues. In DNA, the CDR3 is TGTGCCAGCAGCTTAGTCCCCGAAGAGACCCAGTACTTC. It codes for CASSLVPEETQYF.

The CDR3 nucleotides read TGCGCCAGCAGCCCCCGAAGGGAGGGTAAAGCTTTCTTT. It specifies CASSPRREGKAFF. J is TRBJ1-1 and V is TRBV4-3; D remains ambiguous. The CDR3 covers 13 residues. From germline, CDR1 is LGHNA and CDR2 YSLEER. Trimming removed 4 bases from V and 9 bases from J, with 15 bases in between.

Concerning this clone: This sample includes further DNA sequences coding for the same CDR3. The chain employs TRBV10-3 and TRBJ1-1; D possibly corresponds to TRBD1 (6 bases). The CDR3 loop spans 15 amino acids. The ends were cut back, 0 bases at V and 1 base at J, with 9 bases in the middle. The germline gives CDR1 ENHRY, CDR2 SYGVKD. Written as DNA, the CDR3 is TGTGCCATCAGTGAGTCAGGGGGTTGGAACACTGAAGCTTTCTTT. It yields the protein CAISESGGWNTEAFF.

The chain links TRBV7-2 to TRBJ1-2, with 9 bases identical to TRBD1. V was clipped by 3 bases and J by 8 bases; unmatched bases: 7. The CDR3 totals 14 residues. Germline-derived CDR1 and CDR2 are SGHTA and FQGNSA. The DNA of the CDR3 is TGTGCCAGCAGCTTGGACAGGGGAGGATTCGGCTACACCTTC. Translated: CASSLDRGGFGYTF. Using reference TRBV7-2 and TRBJ1-2 for the parts outside the CDR3, the full variable domain is GAGVSQSPSNKVTEKGKDVELRCDPISGHTALYWYRQSLGQGLEFLIYFQGNSAPDKSGLPSDRFSAERTGGSVSTLTIQRTQQEDSAVYLCASSLDRGGFGYTFGSGTRLTVV.

The chain has TRBV6-5 and TRBJ2-7; D not certain. Trimming took off 0 bases at V and 5 bases at J, with 14 bases between the two ends. This CDR3 spans 15 amino acids. The germline V gene encodes CDR1 MNHEY and CDR2 SVGAGI. CDR3 coding DNA: TGTGCCAGCAGTTACTCCACTCCCCCCTTAAACGAGCAGTACTTC. It is translated as CASSYSTPPLNEQYF.

This clone was seen only once. This chain uses TRBV28 with TRBJ1-4; D may be TRBD1 (6 bases). Germline lookup yields CDR1 MDHEN and CDR2 SYDVKM. The V end lost 4 bases, the J end lost 5 bases, and 14 bases lay between the germline ends. This CDR3 region has 15 residues. The CDR3 protein is CASSSTTGPNEKLFF. Here the CDR3 DNA reads TGTGCCAGCAGTTCGACGACAGGCCCCAATGAAAAACTGTTTTTT.

At least ten counts were recorded for this clone. The CDR3 sequence is CASSPSRLVNTEAFF. Here the CDR3 DNA reads TGTGCCAGCAGCCCCTCTAGATTAGTGAACACTGAAGCTTTCTTT. V is TRBV5-4 and J is TRBJ1-1; D not certain. This CDR3 is 15 amino acids long. V was trimmed by 4 bases and J by 0 bases, leaving 13 bases between them. The germline V gene encodes CDR1 SGHNT and CDR2 YYREEE (reference sequence).

The V call is TRBV24-1, the J call TRBJ1-4; a weak D match, TRBD1 (5 bases). There are 15 residues in the CDR3. Trimming pared 4 bases from V and 2 bases from J, leaving 10 bases between. The germline gives CDR1 KGHDR, CDR2 SFDVKD. The CDR3 DNA follows: TGTGCCACCAGTGACCCAGGGTCCACTAATGAAAAACTGTTTTTT. It specifies CATSDPGSTNEKLFF.